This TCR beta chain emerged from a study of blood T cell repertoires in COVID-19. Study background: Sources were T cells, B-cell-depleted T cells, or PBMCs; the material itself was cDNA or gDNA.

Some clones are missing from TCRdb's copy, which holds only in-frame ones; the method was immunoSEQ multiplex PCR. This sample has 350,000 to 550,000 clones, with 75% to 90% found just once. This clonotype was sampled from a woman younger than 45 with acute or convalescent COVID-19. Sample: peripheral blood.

The CDR3 is CSASGLSGRGERDTQYF. In nucleotides, the CDR3 is TGCAGTGCTAGTGGTTTGTCCGGACGGGGGGAGCGGGATACGCAGTATTTT. The gene calls are TRBV20-1 and TRBJ2-3; 7 bases are a match to TRBD2. With 3 bases clipped from V and 6 bases from J, the junction kept 18 bases outside the gene matches. CDR1 DFQATT and CDR2 SNEGSKA come from the germline V gene (reference sequence). The CDR3 has 17 amino acids.